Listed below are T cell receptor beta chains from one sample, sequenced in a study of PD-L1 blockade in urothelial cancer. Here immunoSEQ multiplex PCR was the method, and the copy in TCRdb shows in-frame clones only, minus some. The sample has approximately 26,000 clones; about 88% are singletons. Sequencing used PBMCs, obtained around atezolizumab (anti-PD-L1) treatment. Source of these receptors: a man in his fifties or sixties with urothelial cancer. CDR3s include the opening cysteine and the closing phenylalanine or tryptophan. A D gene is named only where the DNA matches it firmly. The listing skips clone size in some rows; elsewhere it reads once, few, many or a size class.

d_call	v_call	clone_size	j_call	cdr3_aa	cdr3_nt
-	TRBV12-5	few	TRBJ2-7	CASGFEVYEQYF	TGTGCTAGTGGTTTTGAGGTATACGAGCAGTACTTC
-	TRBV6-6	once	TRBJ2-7	CASSQYYEQYF	TGTGCCAGCAGCCAGTACTACGAGCAGTACTTC
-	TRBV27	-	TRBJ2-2	CASSLSSSINTGELFF	TGTGCCAGCAGTTTATCGAGTAGTATCAACACCGGGGAGCTGTTTTTT
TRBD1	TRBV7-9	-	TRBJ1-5	CASSSTGDQPQHF	TGTGCCAGCAGCTCTACAGGGGATCAGCCCCAGCATTTT
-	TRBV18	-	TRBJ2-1	CASSTLQDNEQFF	TGTGCCAGCTCTACCTTGCAGGACAATGAGCAGTTCTTC
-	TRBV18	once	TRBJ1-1	CASSPAGWIPENSEAFF	TGTGCCAGCTCACCAGCAGGGTGGATCCCCGAGAATTCTGAAGCTTTCTTT
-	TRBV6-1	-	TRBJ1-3	CASSEGADSGNTIYF	TGTGCCAGCAGTGAAGGGGCAGACTCTGGAAACACCATATATTTT
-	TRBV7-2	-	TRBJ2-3	CASSLEGRGTDTQYF	TGTGCCAGCAGCTTAGAGGGCAGGGGCACAGATACGCAGTATTTT
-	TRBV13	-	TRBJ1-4	CASSPRASLEKLFF	TGTGCCAGCAGCCCGAGGGCCAGTCTCGAGAAACTGTTTTTT
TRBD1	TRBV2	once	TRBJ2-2	CASSRDRAETGELFF	TGTGCCAGCAGTAGGGACAGGGCTGAAACCGGGGAGCTGTTTTTT
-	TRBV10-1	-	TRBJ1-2	CAIHPPDSNYGYTF	TGCGCCATCCATCCCCCTGACAGCAACTATGGCTACACCTTC
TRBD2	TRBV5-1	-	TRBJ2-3	CASSLLGSGVLGDTQYF	TGCGCCAGCAGCCTCCTGGGTAGCGGGGTATTGGGGGATACGCAGTATTTT
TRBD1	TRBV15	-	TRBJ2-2	CATSRIGGRYTGELFF	TGTGCCACCAGTCGTATAGGGGGCAGGTACACCGGGGAGCTGTTTTTT
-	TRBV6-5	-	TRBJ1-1	CASSQRTENTEAFF	TGTGCCAGCAGCCAACGGACAGAGAACACTGAAGCTTTCTTT
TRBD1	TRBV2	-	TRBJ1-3	CASSAGTVLSGNTIYF	TGTGCCAGCAGTGCCGGGACAGTCCTCTCTGGAAACACCATATATTTT
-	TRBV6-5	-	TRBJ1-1	CASSYKSGGTEAFF	TGTGCCAGCAGTTACAAGTCTGGAGGAACTGAAGCTTTCTTT
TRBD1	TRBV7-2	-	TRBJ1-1	CASRSLGQGAPPTEAFF	TGTGCCAGCAGAAGTTTGGGACAGGGCGCTCCCCCCACTGAAGCTTTCTTT
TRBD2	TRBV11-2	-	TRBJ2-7	CASSGLAGPFYEQYF	TGTGCCAGCAGCGGCCTAGCGGGACCCTTCTACGAGCAGTACTTC
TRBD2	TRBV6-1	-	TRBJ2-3	CASSEGGLAGVGTWGTDTQYF	TGTGCCAGCAGTGAAGGAGGACTAGCGGGAGTGGGCACCTGGGGCACAGATACGCAGTATTTT
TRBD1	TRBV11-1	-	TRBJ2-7	CASSPPDRELYEQYF	TGTGCCAGCAGCCCTCCCGACAGGGAACTCTACGAGCAGTACTTC
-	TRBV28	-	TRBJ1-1	CASSLMPGLPAF	TGTGCCAGCAGTTTGATGCCCGGACTGCCCGCATTT
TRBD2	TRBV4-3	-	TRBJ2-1	CASSQDYPSGIYNEQFF	TGCGCCAGCAGCCAAGATTATCCTAGCGGGATTTACAATGAGCAGTTCTTC
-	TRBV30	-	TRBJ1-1	CAWSATGNTEAFF	TGTGCCTGGAGCGCGACAGGGAACACTGAAGCTTTCTTT
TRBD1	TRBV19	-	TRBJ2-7	CASSIGVGGGYEQYF	TGTGCCAGTAGTATAGGCGTAGGGGGCGGTTACGAGCAGTACTTC
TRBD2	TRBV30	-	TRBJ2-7	CACTGTSRHYEQYF	TGTGCCTGCACCGGGACTAGCAGGCACTACGAGCAGTACTTC
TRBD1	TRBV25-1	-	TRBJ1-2	CASEGQGAFRYGYTF	TGTGCCAGCGAGGGACAGGGGGCTTTTCGGTATGGCTACACCTTC
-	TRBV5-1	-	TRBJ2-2	CASSLERVTGELFF	TGCGCCAGCAGCTTGGAGCGGGTAACCGGGGAGCTGTTTTTT
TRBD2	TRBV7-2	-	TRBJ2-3	CASSLGLAVPTQYF	TGTGCCAGCAGCTTAGGACTAGCGGTACCTACGCAGTATTTT
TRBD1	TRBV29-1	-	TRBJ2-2	CSVGTGYGELFF	TGCAGCGTCGGGACAGGGTACGGGGAGCTGTTTTTT
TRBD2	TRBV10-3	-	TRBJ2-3	CAISPGLAGQGGDTQYF	TGTGCCATCAGTCCTGGACTAGCGGGTCAAGGTGGAGATACGCAGTATTTT
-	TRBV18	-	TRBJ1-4	CASSPPQAYNEKLFF	TGTGCCAGCTCACCCCCGCAAGCATATAATGAAAAACTGTTTTTT
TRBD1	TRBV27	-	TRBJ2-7	CASSSTGTASYEQYF	TGTGCCAGCAGTTCAACCGGGACAGCATCCTACGAGCAGTACTTC
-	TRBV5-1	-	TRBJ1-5	CASSLSGQPQHF	TGCGCCAGCAGCTTGTCAGGGCAGCCCCAGCATTTT
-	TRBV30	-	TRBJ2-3	CAWRATVSTDTQYF	TGTGCCTGGAGGGCCACAGTGAGCACAGATACGCAGTATTTT
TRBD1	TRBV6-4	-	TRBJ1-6	CASTVYRDRLWVNSPLHF	TGTGCCAGCACAGTCTACCGGGACAGGCTATGGGTTAATTCACCCCTCCACTTT
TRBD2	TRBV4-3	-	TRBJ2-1	CASSQERRGAYNEQFF	TGCGCCAGCAGCCAAGAGCGGCGGGGGGCGTACAATGAGCAGTTCTTC
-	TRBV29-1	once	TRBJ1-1	CSVVRAKEAFF	TGCAGCGTTGTTCGCGCGAAGGAAGCTTTCTTT
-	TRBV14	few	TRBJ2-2	CASSLMSGTRRAGELFF	TGTGCCAGCAGCCTTATGTCCGGGACTCGGAGGGCCGGGGAGCTGTTTTTT
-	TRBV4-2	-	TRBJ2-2	CASSQGTVERGGELFF	TGTGCCAGCAGCCAAGGGACAGTGGAACGAGGCGGGGAGCTGTTTTTT
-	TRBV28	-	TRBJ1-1	CASSLFGPVRTFF	TGTGCCAGCAGTTTATTTGGGCCAGTCAGGACTTTCTTT
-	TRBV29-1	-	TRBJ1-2	CSVRGDGDGYTF	TGCAGCGTGCGCGGGGACGGGGATGGCTACACCTTC
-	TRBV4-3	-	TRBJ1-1	CASSQDGLNTEAFF	TGCGCCAGCAGCCAAGACGGGTTGAACACTGAAGCTTTCTTT
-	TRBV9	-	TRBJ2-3	CASSVEPAEDTQYF	TGTGCCAGCAGCGTAGAACCCGCGGAAGATACGCAGTATTTT
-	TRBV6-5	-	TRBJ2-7	CASSYGLATTSYEQYF	TGTGCCAGCAGTTACGGGCTAGCGACGACCTCCTACGAGCAGTACTTC
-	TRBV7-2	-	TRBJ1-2	CASSSGAQYGYTF	TGTGCCAGCAGCTCTGGGGCCCAGTATGGCTACACCTTC
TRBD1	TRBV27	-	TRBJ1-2	CASSLTPTGTGGIFTF	TGTGCCAGCAGCCTCACCCCGACCGGGACAGGGGGAATTTTCACCTTC